These 13 T cell receptor beta chains share one sample of origin, sequenced in a study of CD8 T cells in ankylosing spondylitis. TCRdb redid the calling of the 5' RACE reads with MiXCR, one entry per CDR3 protein. In the table there are fewer than 400,000 distinct CDR3 sequences, roughly 14% of which are singletons. The sequenced material came from blood, either unsorted or a sorted T cell fraction (not recorded which). The receptor set was obtained from a male donor with ankylosing spondylitis or in good health (not recorded which).

This clonotype has only a few counts. CDR3 protein: CASSSPGGETQYF. CDR3 nucleotides: TGTGCCAGCAGTTCTCCGGGAGGAGAGACCCAGTACTTC. The V and J genes are TRBV12-3 or TRBV12-4 and TRBJ2-5; 7 nucleotides align to TRBD2. With V trimmed by 4 bases and J by 4 bases, 3 bases remained unmatched. This CDR3 contains 13 residues.

The chain recombines TRBV30 with TRBJ1-2, with TRBD1 matching over 8 bases. CDR1 GTSNPN and CDR2 SVGIG come from the germline V gene (reference sequence). The CDR3 runs to 12 residues. V shed 5 bases and J 11 bases; nucleotides not matched to a gene: 10. The CDR3 loop reads CAWLPDRAVYTF. CDR3 nucleotides: TGTGCCTGGCTCCCGGACAGGGCGGTATACACCTTC. Combining the CDR3 with reference TRBV30 and TRBJ1-2 gives the whole variable domain SQTIHQWPATLVQPVGSPLSLECTVEGTSNPNLYWYRQAAGRGLQLLFYSVGIGQISSEVPQNLSASRPQDRQFILSSKKLLLSDSGFYLCAWLPDRAVYTFGSGTRLTVV.

In its sample, this clonotype was seen a few times. The rearrangement links TRBV12-3 or TRBV12-4 to TRBJ2-7; tentatively, D is TRBD1 (5 bases). The CDR3 consists of 14 residues. Trimming took off 4 bases at V and 2 bases at J, with 12 bases between the two ends. The CDR3 here is CASSSTDITYEQYF. CDR3 DNA: TGTGCCAGCAGTTCGACAGATATAACCTACGAGCAGTACTTC.

The V call is TRBV11-3, the J call TRBJ2-1; D gene uncertain. The germline gives CDR1 SGHNT, CDR2 YENEEA. Deletions cut 5 bases from V and 0 bases from J, with 14 bases between. CDR3 length: 16 amino acids. CDR3 nucleotide sequence: TGTGCCAGCAGCGTTCAGGTGGTGAGCTCCTACAATGAGCAGTTCTTC. Translated: CASSVQVVSSYNEQFF.

This clonotype was observed many times. This rearrangement joins TRBV12-3 or TRBV12-4 to TRBJ2-3; TRBD1 agrees at 11 bases. This CDR3 is built from 16 residues. Unmatched junction bases numbered 9, after V lost 5 bases and J lost 5 bases. Written as DNA, the CDR3 is TGTGCCAGCAGTCCTAGGACAGGGGGCCATCAAGATACGCAGTATTTT. Protein sequence: CASSPRTGGHQDTQYF.

The J gene is TRBJ1-1, the V gene TRBV5-1, with TRBD1 as a possible D gene (6 bases). In germline, CDR1 is SGHRS, CDR2 YFSETQ. Deletions cut 5 bases from V and 4 bases from J, with 15 bases between. CDR3 length equals 14 residues. Here the CDR3 DNA reads TGCGCCAGCAGTTACAGGGACGCCAGCACTGAAGCTTTCTTT. Protein sequence: CASSYRDASTEAFF.

This clonotype was counted between two and nine times. This CDR3 is CATSRDRVTNYGYTF. CDR3 nucleotides: TGTGCCACCAGCAGAGACCGGGTGACTAACTATGGCTACACCTTC. The gene calls are TRBV15 and TRBJ1-2, with no clear D. The CDR3 extends over 15 amino acids. V lost 0 bases, J lost 0 bases, and 8 bases lay in between. Germline loops: CDR1 LNHNV, CDR2 YYDKDF (reference sequence).

V and J are TRBV9 and TRBJ2-1; 15 bases match TRBD2. Germline lookup yields CDR1 SGDLS and CDR2 YYNGEE. The V and J ends lost 0 bases and 9 bases, in that order; junction bases with no gene match: 4. CDR3 length: 16 amino acids. CDR3 in amino acids: CASSVGGLAGGGEQFF. The DNA of the CDR3 is TGTGCCAGCAGCGTAGGCGGACTAGCGGGAGGGGGTGAGCAGTTCTTC.

This clonotype was seen at least ten times. V usage is TRBV5-1 and J usage is TRBJ2-1, with 11 bases aligning to TRBD2. Looked up from germline, CDR1 is SGHRS and CDR2 is YFSETQ. The trim removed 1 base at V and 4 bases at J, leaving 7 bases unmatched. The CDR3 runs 17 residues. CDR3 sequence (DNA): TGCGCCAGCAGCTTGACCCCTACTAGCGGGAGTTACAATGAGCAGTTCTTC. Encoded protein: CASSLTPTSGSYNEQFF.

This clonotype was found a few times. CDR3 loop: CASSSSSGGYEQYF. CDR3 sequence (DNA): TGTGCCAGCAGTTCCTCTAGCGGGGGCTACGAGCAGTACTTC. The chain carries TRBV12-3 or TRBV12-4 and TRBJ2-7; 10 nucleotides match TRBD2. CDR3 size: 14 residues. With V trimmed by 4 bases and J by 3 bases, 3 bases remained unmatched.

The V and J genes are TRBV4-1 and TRBJ2-5; 7 positions agree with TRBD2. Trimming removed 0 bases from V and 1 base from J; junction bases left unmatched: 2. CDR3 size: 15 residues. CDR1 MGHRA and CDR2 YSYEKL come from the germline V gene. In DNA form, the CDR3 reads TGCGCCAGCAGCCAAGAGGGGAGGGGCCAAGAGACCCAGTACTTC. Translation: CASSQEGRGQETQYF.

V usage is TRBV29-1 and J usage is TRBJ2-5, with 11 bases aligning to TRBD1. CDR3 length: 14 residues. Germline loops: CDR1 SQVTM, CDR2 ANQGSEA. With V trimmed by 7 bases and J by 2 bases, 6 bases remained unmatched. CDR3 region: CSARDRGYQETQYF. The CDR3 region has the DNA TGCAGCGCGAGGGACAGGGGGTATCAAGAGACCCAGTACTTC.

The DNA for the CDR3 is TGTGCCAGCAGTTTAGCCGCAGGGGCGCGCCGAGTGGCTGAAGCTTTCTTT. It encodes CASSLAAGARRVAEAFF. The chain combines TRBV12-3 or TRBV12-4 with TRBJ1-1; D possibly corresponds to TRBD1 (6 bases). Trimming removed 0 bases from V and 6 bases from J, with 20 bases in between. The CDR3 contains 17 residues.